These 4 T cell receptor beta chains originate from one sample sequenced in a study of blood T cells in healthy people across ages. A J-beta primer mix and a sample-barcoded 5' primer were used in a second PCR of about 7 to 12 cycles. MiXCR, applied by TCRdb to the 5' RACE reads, yields one record per CDR3 protein. The table has approximately 800,000 distinct CDR3 sequences, approximately 25% seen once; the top ten hold 3.7%. The data also belong to a second study, concerning T cells of mothers and their children.

The sequenced material came from blood. These receptors all stem from a boy aged 5-17 years in good health.

The chain joins TRBV4-3 to TRBJ2-7, with D tentatively TRBD1 or TRBD2 (5 bases each). This CDR3 comprises 15 residues. Germline CDR1 is LGHNA and CDR2 is YSLEER. Trimming removed 0 bases at V and 3 bases at J, with 12 bases between. The CDR3: CASSQDRDAVYEQYF. CDR3 coding DNA: TGCGCCAGCAGCCAAGATCGGGACGCAGTCTACGAGCAGTACTTC.

This clonotype appeared a few times. This sequence joins TRBV5-1 and TRBJ1-2; D call uncertain. Trimming stripped 0 bases from V and 6 bases from J, with 18 bases between. CDR1 and CDR2 from the germline V gene are SGHRS and YFSETQ. There are 16 residues in the CDR3. The CDR3 DNA reads as TGCGCCAGCAGCTTGGAATGGACCCGCCCTATGCATGGCTACACCTTC. Translated, it gives CASSLEWTRPMHGYTF.

V gene TRBV29-1 combines with J gene TRBJ2-1; 13 positions agree with TRBD2. This CDR3 comprises 15 residues. Unmatched junction bases numbered 5, after V lost 4 bases and J lost 5 bases. In germline, CDR1 is SQVTM, CDR2 ANQGSEA. CDR3 DNA sequence: TGCAGCGTTGGGACTAGCGGGAGTTCCCACAATGAGCAGTTCTTC. This translates into CSVGTSGSSHNEQFF.

The J gene is TRBJ2-7, the V gene TRBV7-9; D not certain. The closer fit of TRBJ2-1 to the DNA end suggests the J call may be wrong. In germline, CDR1 is SEHNR, CDR2 FQNEAQ (reference sequence). The CDR3 contains 15 residues. CDR3: CASSLAGTTYNEQFF. In DNA, the CDR3 is TGTGCCAGCAGCTTAGCGGGCACCACCTACAATGAGCAGTTCTTC.